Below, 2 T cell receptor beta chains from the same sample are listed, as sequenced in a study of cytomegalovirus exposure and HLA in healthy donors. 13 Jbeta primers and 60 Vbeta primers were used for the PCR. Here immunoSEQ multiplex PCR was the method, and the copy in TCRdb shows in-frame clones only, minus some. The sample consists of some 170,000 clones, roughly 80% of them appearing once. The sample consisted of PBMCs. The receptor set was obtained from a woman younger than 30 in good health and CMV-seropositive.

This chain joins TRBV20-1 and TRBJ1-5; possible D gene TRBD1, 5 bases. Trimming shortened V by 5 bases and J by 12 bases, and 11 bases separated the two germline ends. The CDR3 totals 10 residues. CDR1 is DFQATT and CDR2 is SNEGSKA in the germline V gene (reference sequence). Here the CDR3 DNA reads TGCAGTGCTGGGGCTCCGGGCCAGCATTTT. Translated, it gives CSAGAPGQHF.

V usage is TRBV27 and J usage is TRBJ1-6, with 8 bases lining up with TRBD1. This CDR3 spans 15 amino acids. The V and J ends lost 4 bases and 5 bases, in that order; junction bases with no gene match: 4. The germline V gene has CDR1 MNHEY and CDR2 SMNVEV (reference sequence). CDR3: CASSSYRGDNSPLHF. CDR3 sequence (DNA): TGTGCCAGCAGTTCCTACAGGGGGGATAATTCACCCCTCCACTTT.